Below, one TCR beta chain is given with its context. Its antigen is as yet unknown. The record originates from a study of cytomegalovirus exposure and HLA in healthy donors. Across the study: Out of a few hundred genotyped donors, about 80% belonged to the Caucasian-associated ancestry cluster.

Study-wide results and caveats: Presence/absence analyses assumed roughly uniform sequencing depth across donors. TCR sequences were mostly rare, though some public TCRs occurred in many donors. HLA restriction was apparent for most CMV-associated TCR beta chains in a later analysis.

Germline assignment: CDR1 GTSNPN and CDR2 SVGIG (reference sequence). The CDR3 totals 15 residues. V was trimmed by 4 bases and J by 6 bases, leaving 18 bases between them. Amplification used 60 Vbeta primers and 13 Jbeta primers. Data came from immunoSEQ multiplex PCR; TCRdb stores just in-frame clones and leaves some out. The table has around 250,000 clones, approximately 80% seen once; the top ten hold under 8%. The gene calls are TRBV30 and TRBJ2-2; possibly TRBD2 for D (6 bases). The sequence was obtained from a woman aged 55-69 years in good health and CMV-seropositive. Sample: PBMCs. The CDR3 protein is CAWNRGGAFSGELFF. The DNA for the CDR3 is TGTGCCTGGAACAGAGGCGGGGCGTTTTCCGGGGAGCTGTTTTTT.